This T cell receptor beta chain is from a study of spatial heterogeneity in lung cancer. This clonotype has ten or more counts. The CDR3 runs 14 residues. V lost 5 bases to trimming and J lost 4 bases; unmatched junction nucleotides: 5. Germline assignment: CDR1 SGHTA and CDR2 FQGNSA. TCRdb analysed the 5' RACE reads with MiXCR anew, one entry per CDR3 protein. The sample consists of about 11,000 distinct CDR3 sequences, 10% of them appearing once. As to time point: blood at routine non-recurrence follow-up after resection. This sequence joins TRBV7-2 and TRBJ2-1; 7 bases map to TRBD2. The TCR was taken from a female donor with early-stage non-small cell lung cancer. The sample here was PBMCs, taken at follow-up. CDR3 protein: CASSVSGPYNEQFF. CDR3 bases: TGTGCCAGCAGCGTTAGCGGGCCTTACAATGAGCAGTTCTTC.